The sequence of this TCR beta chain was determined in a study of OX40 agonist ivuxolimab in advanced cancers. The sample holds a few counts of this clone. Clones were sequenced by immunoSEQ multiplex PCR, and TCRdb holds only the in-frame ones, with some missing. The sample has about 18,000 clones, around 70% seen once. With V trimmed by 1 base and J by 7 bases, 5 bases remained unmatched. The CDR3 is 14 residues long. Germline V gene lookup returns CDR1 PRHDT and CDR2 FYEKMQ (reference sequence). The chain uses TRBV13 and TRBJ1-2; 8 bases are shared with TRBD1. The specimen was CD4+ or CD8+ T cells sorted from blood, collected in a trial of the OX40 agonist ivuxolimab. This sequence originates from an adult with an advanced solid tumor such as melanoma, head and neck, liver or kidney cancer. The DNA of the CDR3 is TGTGCCAGCAGCTTAGCCTCAGGGGGCATTGGCTACACCTTC. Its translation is CASSLASGGIGYTF.